Given below is one T cell receptor beta chain in context. Healthy donors had no documented immune events, such as infections, while sampled. The sample is drawn from a study of identifying expanded T cells in peripheral blood. Germline assignment: CDR1 MNHEY and CDR2 SMNVEV (reference sequence). Trimming pared 7 bases from V and 3 bases from J, leaving 13 bases between. This CDR3 has 14 residues. The repertoire was sequenced with immunoSEQ multiplex PCR; TCRdb's copy has only in-frame clones and lacks some. Of around 130,000 clones listed, 65% to 90% are singletons. The sequenced material came from blood. The sequence came from a person between 18 and 75 years old in good health. The chain combines TRBV27 with TRBJ2-1; the D is unclear. This CDR3 is CASKDTPNYNEQFF. DNA for the CDR3: TGTGCCAGCAAAGACACCCCCAACTACAATGAGCAGTTCTTC.